The present T cell receptor (beta chain) was sequenced within a study of CD8 T cells in Susac syndrome. An input of roughly 0.45 to 1 ug of RNA was subjected to reverse transcription using random hexamers. TCRdb re-called the immunoSEQ multiplex PCR reads with MiXCR, one entry per CDR3 protein. The profile shows a few hundred thousand distinct CDR3 sequences, 75% to 85% of them singletons. FACS enriched CD8+ TEMRA cells, while bulk CD8+ and CD4+ were negatively isolated. Per germline, CDR1 KGHSH and CDR2 LQKENI. Trimming removed 2 bases at V and 3 bases at J, with 10 bases between. The CDR3 extends over 14 amino acids.

This sequence joins TRBV18 and TRBJ1-1; D gene unclear. Sample: CD8+ T cells from PBMCs. The TCR was taken from a human donor with multiple sclerosis. The CDR3 nucleotides read TGTGCCAGCTCACCAGTTTCACCTCACACTGAAGCTTTCTTT. Protein product: CASSPVSPHTEAFF.